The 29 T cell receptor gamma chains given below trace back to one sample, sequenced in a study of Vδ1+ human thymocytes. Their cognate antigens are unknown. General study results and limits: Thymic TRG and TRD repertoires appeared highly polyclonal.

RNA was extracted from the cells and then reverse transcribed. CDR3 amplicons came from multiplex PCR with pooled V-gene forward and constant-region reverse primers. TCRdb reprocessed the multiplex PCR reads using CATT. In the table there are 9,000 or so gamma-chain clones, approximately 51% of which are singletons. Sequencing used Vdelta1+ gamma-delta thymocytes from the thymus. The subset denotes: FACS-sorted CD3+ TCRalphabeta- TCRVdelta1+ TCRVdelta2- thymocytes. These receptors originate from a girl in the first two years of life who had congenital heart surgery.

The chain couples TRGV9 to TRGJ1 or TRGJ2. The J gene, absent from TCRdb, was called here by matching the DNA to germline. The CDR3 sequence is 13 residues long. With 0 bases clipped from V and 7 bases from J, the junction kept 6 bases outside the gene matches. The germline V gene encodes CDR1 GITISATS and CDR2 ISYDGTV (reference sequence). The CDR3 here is CALWEVSLYKKLF. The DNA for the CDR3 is TGTGCCTTGTGGGAGGTGTCTTTATATAAGAAACTCTTT.

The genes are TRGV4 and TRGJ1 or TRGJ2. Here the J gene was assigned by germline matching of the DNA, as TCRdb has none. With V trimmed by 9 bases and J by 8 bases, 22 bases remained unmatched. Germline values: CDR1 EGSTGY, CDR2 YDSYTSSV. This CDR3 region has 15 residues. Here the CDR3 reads CATHRHWENYHKKLF. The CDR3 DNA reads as TGTGCCACCCACCGTCACTGGGAAAACTATCATAAGAAACTCTTT.

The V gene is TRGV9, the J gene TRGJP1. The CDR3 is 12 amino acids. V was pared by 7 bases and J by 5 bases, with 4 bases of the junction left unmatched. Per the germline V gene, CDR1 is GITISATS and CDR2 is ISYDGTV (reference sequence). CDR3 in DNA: TGTGCCTTGTGTTTAACTGGTTGGTTCAAGATATTT. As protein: CALCLTGWFKIF.

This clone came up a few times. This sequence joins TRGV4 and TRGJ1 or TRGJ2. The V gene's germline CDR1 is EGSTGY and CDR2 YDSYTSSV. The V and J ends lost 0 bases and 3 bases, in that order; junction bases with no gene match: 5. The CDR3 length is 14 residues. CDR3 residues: CATWDGTTYYKKLF. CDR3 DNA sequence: TGTGCCACCTGGGATGGGACGACTTATTATAAGAAACTCTTT.

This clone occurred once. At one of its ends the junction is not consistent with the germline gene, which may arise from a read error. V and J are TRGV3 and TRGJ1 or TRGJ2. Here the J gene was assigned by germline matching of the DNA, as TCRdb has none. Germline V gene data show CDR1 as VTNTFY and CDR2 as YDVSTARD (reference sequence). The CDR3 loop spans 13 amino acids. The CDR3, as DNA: TGCGCCACCTGGGACAGGCGGCAGAATAAGAAACTCTTT. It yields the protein CATWDRRQNKKLF.

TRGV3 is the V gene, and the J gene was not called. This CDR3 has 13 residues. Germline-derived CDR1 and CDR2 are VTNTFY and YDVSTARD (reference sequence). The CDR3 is CATWDRVRRVELF. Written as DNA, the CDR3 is TGTGCCACCTGGGACAGGGTACGGAGGGTGGAACTCTTT.

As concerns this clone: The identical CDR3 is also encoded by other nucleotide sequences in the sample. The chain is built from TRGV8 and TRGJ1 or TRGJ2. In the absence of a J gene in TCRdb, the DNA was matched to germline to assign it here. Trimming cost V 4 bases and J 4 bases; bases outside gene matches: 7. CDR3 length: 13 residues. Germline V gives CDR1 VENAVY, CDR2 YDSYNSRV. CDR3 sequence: CATWDRPYYKKLF. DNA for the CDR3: TGTGCCACCTGGGACCGACCATATTATAAGAAACTCTTT.

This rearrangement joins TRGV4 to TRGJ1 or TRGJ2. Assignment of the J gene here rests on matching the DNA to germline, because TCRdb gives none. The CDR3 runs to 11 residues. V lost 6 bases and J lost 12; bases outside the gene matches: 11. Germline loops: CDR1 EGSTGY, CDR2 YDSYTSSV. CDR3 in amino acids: CATWKKGGKLF. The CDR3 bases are TGTGCCACCTGGAAGAAGGGGGGGAAACTCTTT.

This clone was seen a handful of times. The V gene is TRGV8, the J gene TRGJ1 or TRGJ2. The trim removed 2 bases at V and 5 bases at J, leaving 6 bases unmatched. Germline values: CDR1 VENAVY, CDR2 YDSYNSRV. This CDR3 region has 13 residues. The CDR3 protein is CATWDKPHYKKLF. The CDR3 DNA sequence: TGTGCCACCTGGGATAAGCCCCATTATAAGAAACTCTTT.

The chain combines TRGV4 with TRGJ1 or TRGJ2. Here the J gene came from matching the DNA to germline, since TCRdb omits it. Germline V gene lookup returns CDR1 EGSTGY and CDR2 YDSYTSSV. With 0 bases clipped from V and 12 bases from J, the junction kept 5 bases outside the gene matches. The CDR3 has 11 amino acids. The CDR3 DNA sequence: TGTGCCACCTGGGATGGGGTGGGGAAACTCTTT. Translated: CATWDGVGKLF.

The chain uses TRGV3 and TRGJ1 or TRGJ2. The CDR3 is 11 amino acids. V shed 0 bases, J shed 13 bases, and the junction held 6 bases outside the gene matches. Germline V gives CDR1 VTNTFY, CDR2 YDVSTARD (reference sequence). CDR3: CATWDRRCKLF. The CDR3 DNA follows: TGTGCCACCTGGGACAGGCGCTGCAAACTCTTT.

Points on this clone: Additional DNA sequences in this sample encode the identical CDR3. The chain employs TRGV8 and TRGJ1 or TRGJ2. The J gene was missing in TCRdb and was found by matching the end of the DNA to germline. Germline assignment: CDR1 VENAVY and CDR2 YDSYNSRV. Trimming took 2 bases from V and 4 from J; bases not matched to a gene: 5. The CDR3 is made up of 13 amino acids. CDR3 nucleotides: TGTGCCACCTGGGATATGCGCTATTATAAGAAACTCTTT. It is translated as CATWDMRYYKKLF.

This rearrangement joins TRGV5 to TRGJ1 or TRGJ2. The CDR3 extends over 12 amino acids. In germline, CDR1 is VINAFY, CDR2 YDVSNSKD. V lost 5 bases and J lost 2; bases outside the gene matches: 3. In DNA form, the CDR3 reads TGTGCCACCTGGGCTCATTATTATAAGAAACTCTTT. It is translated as CATWAHYYKKLF.

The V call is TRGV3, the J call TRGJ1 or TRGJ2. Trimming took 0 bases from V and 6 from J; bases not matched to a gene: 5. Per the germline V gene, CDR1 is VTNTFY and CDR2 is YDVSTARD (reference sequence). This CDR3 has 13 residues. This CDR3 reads CATWDRRVYKKLF. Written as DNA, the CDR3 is TGTGCCACCTGGGACAGGCGCGTTTATAAGAAACTCTTT.

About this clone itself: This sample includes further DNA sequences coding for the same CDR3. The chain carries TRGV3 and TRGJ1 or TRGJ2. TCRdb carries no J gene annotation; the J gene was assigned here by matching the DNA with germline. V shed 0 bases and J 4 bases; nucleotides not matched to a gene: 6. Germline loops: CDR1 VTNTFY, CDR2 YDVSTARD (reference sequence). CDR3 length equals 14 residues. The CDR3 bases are TGTGCCACCTGGGACAGGCTCGGGTATTATAAGAAACTCTTT. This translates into CATWDRLGYYKKLF.

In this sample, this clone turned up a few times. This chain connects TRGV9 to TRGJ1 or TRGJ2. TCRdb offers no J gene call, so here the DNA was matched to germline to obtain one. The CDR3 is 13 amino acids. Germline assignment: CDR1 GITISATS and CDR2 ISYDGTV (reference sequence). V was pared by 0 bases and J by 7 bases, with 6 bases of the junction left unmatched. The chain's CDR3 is CALWEVQCYKKLF. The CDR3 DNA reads TGTGCCTTGTGGGAGGTGCAATGCTATAAGAAACTCTTT.

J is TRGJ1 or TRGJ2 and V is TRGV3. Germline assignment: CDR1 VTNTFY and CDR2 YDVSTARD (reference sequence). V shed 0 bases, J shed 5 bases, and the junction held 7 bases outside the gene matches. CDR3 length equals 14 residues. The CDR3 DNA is TGTGCCACCTGGGACAGGCTGTTGGATTATAAGAAACTCTTT. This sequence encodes CATWDRLLDYKKLF.

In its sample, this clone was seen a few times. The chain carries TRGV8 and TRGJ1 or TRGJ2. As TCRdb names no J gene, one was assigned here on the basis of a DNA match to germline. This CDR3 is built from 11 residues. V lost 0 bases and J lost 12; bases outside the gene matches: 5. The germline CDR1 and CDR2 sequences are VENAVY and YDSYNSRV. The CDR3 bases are TGTGCCACCTGGGATAGGCGGGGGAAACTCTTT. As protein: CATWDRRGKLF.

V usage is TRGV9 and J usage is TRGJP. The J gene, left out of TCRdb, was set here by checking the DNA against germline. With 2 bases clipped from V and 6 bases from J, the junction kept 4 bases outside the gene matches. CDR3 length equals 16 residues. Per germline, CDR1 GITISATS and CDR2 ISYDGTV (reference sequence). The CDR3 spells CALWEDGELGKKIKVF. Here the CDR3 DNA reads TGTGCCTTGTGGGAGGACGGAGAGTTGGGCAAAAAAATCAAGGTATTT.

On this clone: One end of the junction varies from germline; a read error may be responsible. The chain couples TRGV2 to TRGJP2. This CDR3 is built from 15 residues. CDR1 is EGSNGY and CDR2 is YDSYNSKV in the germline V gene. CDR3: CATWDGLHSEWIKTF. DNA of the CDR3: TGTGCCACCTGGGACGGATTACATAGTGAGTGGATCAAGACGTTT.

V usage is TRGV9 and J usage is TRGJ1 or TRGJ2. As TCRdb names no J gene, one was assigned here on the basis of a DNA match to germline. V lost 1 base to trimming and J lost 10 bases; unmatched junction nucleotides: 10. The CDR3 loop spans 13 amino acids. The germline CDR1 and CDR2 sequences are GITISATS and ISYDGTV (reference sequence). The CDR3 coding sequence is TGTGCCTTGTGGGAGGTAGGGTCTGAAAAGAAACTCTTT. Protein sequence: CALWEVGSEKKLF.

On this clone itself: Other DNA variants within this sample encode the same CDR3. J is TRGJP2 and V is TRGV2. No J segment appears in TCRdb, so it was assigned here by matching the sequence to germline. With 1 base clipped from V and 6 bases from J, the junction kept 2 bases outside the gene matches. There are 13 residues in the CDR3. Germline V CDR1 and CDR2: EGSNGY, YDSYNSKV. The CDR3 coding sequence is TGTGCCACCTGGGACGGACGTGATTGGATCAAGACGTTT. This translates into CATWDGRDWIKTF.

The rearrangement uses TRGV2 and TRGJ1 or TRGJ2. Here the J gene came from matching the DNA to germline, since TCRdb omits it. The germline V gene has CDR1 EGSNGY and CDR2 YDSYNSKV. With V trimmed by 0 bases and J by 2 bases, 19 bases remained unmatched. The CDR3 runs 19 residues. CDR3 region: CATWDGLPKVGRDYYKKLF. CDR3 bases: TGTGCCACCTGGGACGGGCTTCCGAAAGTAGGGCGGGATTATTATAAGAAACTCTTT.

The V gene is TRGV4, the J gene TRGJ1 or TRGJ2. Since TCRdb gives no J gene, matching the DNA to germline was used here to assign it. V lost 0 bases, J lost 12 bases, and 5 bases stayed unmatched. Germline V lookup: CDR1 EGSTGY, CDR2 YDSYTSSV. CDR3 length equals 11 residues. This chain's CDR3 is CATWDGRVKLF. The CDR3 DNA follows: TGTGCCACCTGGGATGGGCGGGTGAAACTCTTT.

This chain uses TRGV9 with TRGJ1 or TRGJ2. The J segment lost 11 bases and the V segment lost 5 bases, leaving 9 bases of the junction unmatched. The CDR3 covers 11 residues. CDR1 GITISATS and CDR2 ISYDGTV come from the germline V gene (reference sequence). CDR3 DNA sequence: TGTGCCTTGTGGGGATCGGAGGAGAAACTCTTT. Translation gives CALWGSEEKLF.

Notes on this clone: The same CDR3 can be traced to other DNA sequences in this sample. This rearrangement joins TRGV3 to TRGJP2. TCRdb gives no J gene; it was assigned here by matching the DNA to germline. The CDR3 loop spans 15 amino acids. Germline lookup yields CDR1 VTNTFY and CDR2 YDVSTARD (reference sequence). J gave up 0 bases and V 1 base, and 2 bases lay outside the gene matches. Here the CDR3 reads CATWDSYSSDWIKTF. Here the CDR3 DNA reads TGTGCCACCTGGGACAGCTATAGTAGTGATTGGATCAAGACGTTT.

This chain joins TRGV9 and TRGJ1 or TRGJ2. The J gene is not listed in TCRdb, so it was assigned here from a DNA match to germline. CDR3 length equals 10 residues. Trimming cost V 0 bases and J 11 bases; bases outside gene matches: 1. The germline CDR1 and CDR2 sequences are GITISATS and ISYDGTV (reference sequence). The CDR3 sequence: CALWEVEKLF. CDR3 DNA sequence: TGTGCCTTGTGGGAGGTGGAGAAACTCTTT.

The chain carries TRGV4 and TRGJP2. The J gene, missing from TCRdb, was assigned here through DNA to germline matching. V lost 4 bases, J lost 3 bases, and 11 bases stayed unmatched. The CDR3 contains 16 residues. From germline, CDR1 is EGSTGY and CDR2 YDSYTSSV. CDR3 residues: CATWDRRPRSDWIKTF. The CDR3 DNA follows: TGTGCCACCTGGGACAGGCGCCCTCGTAGTGATTGGATCAAGACGTTT.

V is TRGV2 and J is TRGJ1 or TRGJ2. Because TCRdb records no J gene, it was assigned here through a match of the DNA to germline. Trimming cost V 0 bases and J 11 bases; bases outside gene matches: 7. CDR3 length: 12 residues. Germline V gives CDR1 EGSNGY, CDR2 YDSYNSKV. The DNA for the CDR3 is TGTGCCACCTGGGACGGGCGTTGGGAGAAACTCTTT. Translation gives CATWDGRWEKLF.